Listed here are 26 T cell receptor beta chains from one sample, sequenced in a study of blood T cells in healthy people across ages. The authors ran a second PCR of about 6 to 11 cycles using a sample-barcoded 5' primer and a J-beta primer mix. In TCRdb, the 5' RACE reads were re-called with MiXCR into one record per CDR3 protein. The data show 550,000 to 750,000 distinct CDR3 sequences, 21% seen once. Sample: blood. The source of these receptors is a man in his 70s in good health.

The J gene is TRBJ1-2, the V gene TRBV12-3 or TRBV12-4, with 7 positions matching TRBD1. V was pared by 4 bases and J by 4 bases, with 3 bases of the junction left unmatched. This CDR3 comprises 13 residues. CDR3 protein: CASSSGQRYGYTF. The DNA for the CDR3 is TGTGCCAGCAGTTCGGGACAGCGCTATGGCTACACCTTC.

As to this clonotype: This CDR3 is missing its conserved last phenylalanine or tryptophan, likely due to a read error. This chain connects TRBV7-9 to TRBJ1-1; TRBD1 is a possible D gene (5 bases). The CDR3 is made up of 14 amino acids. Germline CDR1 and CDR2: SEHNR and FQNEAQ (reference sequence). V shed 6 bases and J shed 1 base, with 12 bases lying between them. The CDR3 bases are TGTGCCAGCAGACCAGGGTCGGGGAACACTGAAGCTTTCCTT. Amino acid sequence: CASRPGSGNTEAFL.

The V call is TRBV6-5, the J call TRBJ2-5; D not certain. This CDR3 has 11 residues. The germline V gene has CDR1 MNHEY and CDR2 SVGAGI. V shed 5 bases and J shed 8 bases, with 9 bases lying between them. As DNA, the CDR3 is TGTGCCAGCAGTCGTAGAGGCACCCAGTACTTC. Amino acids: CASSRRGTQYF.

The V and J genes are TRBV2 and TRBJ1-2, with no clear D. This CDR3 is built from 15 residues. Looked up from germline, CDR1 is SNHLY and CDR2 is FYNNEI. V lost 4 bases and J 0 bases, leaving 12 bases between the germline ends. For the CDR3, the DNA is TGTGCCAGCAGTGTCACAGAAGTAACTAACTATGGCTACACCTTC. Amino acid sequence: CASSVTEVTNYGYTF.

This clonotype has just a few counts. The V and J genes are TRBV27 and TRBJ1-2, with 8 bases that match TRBD1. Germline V gene lookup returns CDR1 MNHEY and CDR2 SMNVEV (reference sequence). The J segment lost 8 bases and the V segment lost 4 bases, leaving 9 bases of the junction unmatched. This CDR3 has 14 amino acids. In DNA form, the CDR3 reads TGTGCCAGCAGTTCAAGATCACAGGGGGGCGGCTACACCTTC. Protein: CASSSRSQGGGYTF.

This clonotype was picked up a small number of times. The chain recombines TRBV4-1 with TRBJ2-3, with D possibly matching TRBD2 (5 bases). Germline values: CDR1 MGHRA, CDR2 YSYEKL. The CDR3 is 15 residues long. Trimming removed 4 bases from V and 3 bases from J, with 14 bases in between. CDR3 DNA sequence: TGCGCCAGCAGCCTTAGACTATTGGGGACAGATACGCAGTATTTT. The encoded protein is CASSLRLLGTDTQYF.

This clonotype has only a few counts. V and J are TRBV4-1 and TRBJ2-3, with TRBD1 matching over 9 bases. Germline CDR1 reads MGHRA; CDR2 reads YSYEKL. Trimming took 2 bases from V and 4 from J; bases not matched to a gene: 10. This CDR3 is 17 amino acids long. CDR3 sequence (DNA): TGCGCCAGCAGCCAAAGAAGCCCGGGACAGGGTCCAGATACGCAGTATTTT. It encodes CASSQRSPGQGPDTQYF.

Ten or more counts support this clonotype. The chain joins TRBV29-1 to TRBJ2-1; 10 bases are shared with TRBD2. V dropped 0 bases and J dropped 0; count of bases not matched to a gene: 5. The CDR3 is 17 amino acids. Germline lookup yields CDR1 SQVTM and CDR2 ANQGSEA. CDR3 region: CSVEDPASGSSYNEQFF. The DNA of the CDR3 is TGCAGCGTTGAAGATCCCGCTAGCGGGAGCTCCTACAATGAGCAGTTCTTC.

This clonotype was detected only a few times. V is TRBV29-1 and J is TRBJ2-5, with 8 bases lining up with TRBD2. The V and J ends lost 0 bases and 1 base, in that order; junction bases with no gene match: 7. Germline CDR1 and CDR2: SQVTM and ANQGSEA. The CDR3 totals 16 residues. CDR3 nucleotide sequence: TGCAGCGTTGAAGACCCAGCGGGAGAGACCCAAGAGACCCAGTACTTC. Translating it yields CSVEDPAGETQETQYF.

As to this clonotype: At one of its ends the junction is not consistent with the germline gene, which may arise from a read error. This CDR3 reads CASSQNRPSGNSRGYERYF. The CDR3, as DNA: TGCGCCAGCAGCCAAAACCGGCCTAGCGGGAACTCGAGGGGCTACGAGCGGTACTTC. The rearrangement links TRBV4-3 to TRBJ2-7; TRBD2 aligns across 9 bases. The length of the CDR3 is 19 residues. Per germline, CDR1 LGHNA and CDR2 YSLEER.

This clonotype was seen only once. The V gene is TRBV5-6, the J gene TRBJ2-5, with D maybe TRBD1 (6 bases). The germline V gene has CDR1 SGHDT and CDR2 YYEEEE. CDR3 size: 13 residues. Trimming left V 5 bases short and J 3 bases short, with 11 bases between. The CDR3 region has the DNA TGTGCCAGCAGGTCGGCAGGGGAAGAGACCCAGTACTTC. Translating it yields CASRSAGEETQYF.

This clonotype showed up just once. V gene TRBV12-3 or TRBV12-4 combines with J gene TRBJ2-3, with D possibly TRBD2 on 5 matching bases. The V end was cut by 5 bases, the J end by 4 bases, with 13 bases between. This CDR3 is 14 amino acids long. The CDR3 spells CASSTGWESDTQYF. The CDR3 nucleotides are TGTGCCAGCAGTACCGGTTGGGAGTCAGATACGCAGTATTTT.

V gene TRBV20-1 combines with J gene TRBJ2-5; D remains ambiguous. Trimming cost V 0 bases and J 6 bases, with 8 bases left between them. Per the germline V gene, CDR1 is DFQATT and CDR2 is SNEGSKA (reference sequence). CDR3 length: 12 residues. In DNA, the CDR3 is TGCAGTGCTAGAGAGGCGTCACAGACCCAGTACTTC. It codes for CSAREASQTQYF.

This clonotype was found many times. The DNA for the CDR3 is TGTGCCAGCAGCCCCGTCCCGGGACAGGGGTTCACCTACGAGCAGTACTTC. Encoded protein: CASSPVPGQGFTYEQYF. The chain is built from TRBV3-1 and TRBJ2-7, with 10 nucleotides matching TRBD1. The ends lost 4 bases at V and 2 bases at J; junction bases unmatched: 11. Germline CDR1 reads LGHDT; CDR2 reads YNNKEL (reference sequence). The CDR3 has 17 residues.

The V call is TRBV30, the J call TRBJ1-1; no clear D. This CDR3 has 15 amino acids. Germline lookup yields CDR1 GTSNPN and CDR2 SVGIG (reference sequence). The V end lost 2 bases, the J end lost 0 bases, and 13 bases lay between the germline ends. As DNA, the CDR3 is TGTGCCTGGAGTTCCCTGAGGGTGATGAACACTGAAGCTTTCTTT. Amino acid sequence: CAWSSLRVMNTEAFF. Filled out from reference TRBV30 and TRBJ1-1, the complete variable domain reads SQTIHQWPATLVQPVGSPLSLECTVEGTSNPNLYWYRQAAGRGLQLLFYSVGIGQISSEVPQNLSASRPQDRQFILSSKKLLLSDSGFYLCAWSSLRVMNTEAFFGQGTRLTVV.

The table lists this clonotype with a few counts. This chain joins TRBV9 and TRBJ2-2; 15 positions agree with TRBD2. With V trimmed by 2 bases and J by 11 bases, 10 bases remained unmatched. The CDR3 spans 17 residues. The germline V gene has CDR1 SGDLS and CDR2 YYNGEE. For the CDR3, the DNA is TGTGCCAGCAGCGTCCCGGGACTAGCGGGAGGTTTTGGAGAGCTGTTTTTT. Translated: CASSVPGLAGGFGELFF.

This clonotype was seen a handful of times. The chain uses TRBV18 and TRBJ1-4, with D uncertain. The V gene's germline CDR1 is KGHSH and CDR2 LQKENI. The CDR3 length is 13 residues. V lost 3 bases and J lost 8, with 10 bases in between. The CDR3, as DNA: TGTGCCAGCTCACCCGGACTGGACGAAAAACTGTTTTTT. It translates to CASSPGLDEKLFF.

The gene calls are TRBV5-1 and TRBJ2-7, with 12 bases identical to TRBD1. Losses at the gene ends were 0 bases for V and 3 bases for J; bases not matched to a gene: 10. The CDR3 length is 18 residues. CDR1 and CDR2 from the germline V gene are SGHRS and YFSETQ. The CDR3 coding sequence is TGCGCCAGCAGCTTGGGGCCCGCGGGACAGGGGGCCGACTACGAGCAGTACTTC. Its protein is CASSLGPAGQGADYEQYF.

The chain employs TRBV5-1 and TRBJ2-5, with D possibly being TRBD2 (5 bases). The germline V gene encodes CDR1 SGHRS and CDR2 YFSETQ. The CDR3 consists of 13 residues. V lost 6 bases and J lost 2, with 11 bases in between. The CDR3 reads CASTRGQQETQYF. CDR3 bases: TGCGCCAGCACTCGCGGGCAGCAAGAGACCCAGTACTTC. Combining the CDR3 with reference TRBV5-1 and TRBJ2-5 gives the whole variable domain KAGVTQTPRYLIKTRGQQVTLSCSPISGHRSVSWYQQTPGQGLQFLFEYFSETQRNKGNFPGRFSGRQFSNSRSEMNVSTLELGDSALYLCASTRGQQETQYFGPGTRLLVL.

This clonotype has a handful of counts. J is TRBJ2-5 and V is TRBV12-3 or TRBV12-4; a weak D match, TRBD2 (5 bases). The CDR3 consists of 15 residues. Trimming took off 6 bases at V and 2 bases at J, with 16 bases between the two ends. CDR3 protein: CASRSGGTVQETQYF. The CDR3 nucleotides read TGTGCCAGCAGGTCCGGAGGTACAGTACAAGAGACCCAGTACTTC.

This clonotype was picked up a small number of times. The rearrangement uses TRBV20-1 and TRBJ2-5; D gene ambiguous. Germline V lookup: CDR1 DFQATT, CDR2 SNEGSKA (reference sequence). Trimming left V 0 bases short and J 4 bases short, with 15 bases between. The CDR3 sequence is 15 residues long. For the CDR3, the DNA is TGCAGTGCTAGAGATCAAGGTAGCTATGGAGAGACCCAGTACTTC. This gives the protein CSARDQGSYGETQYF.

This chain's CDR3 is CASSDPREMYQETQYF. CDR3 coding DNA: TGTGCCAGCAGCGACCCGCGGGAGATGTACCAAGAGACCCAGTACTTC. The chain is built from TRBV7-8 and TRBJ2-5, with 7 bases identical to TRBD2. The CDR3 consists of 16 residues. CDR1 is SGHVS, CDR2 FQNEAQ, per germline. Unmatched junction bases numbered 9, after V lost 5 bases and J lost 0 bases.

The sample holds a few counts of this clonotype. This sequence joins TRBV7-2 and TRBJ2-5; D is perhaps TRBD2 (6 bases). The CDR3 loop spans 14 amino acids. Germline V CDR1 and CDR2: SGHTA, FQGNSA. Trimming took 6 bases from V and 8 from J, leaving 19 bases between them. The CDR3 loop is CASSYASRGGTQYF. Here the CDR3 DNA reads TGTGCCAGCAGTTACGCCTCCCGGGGAGGCACCCAGTACTTC.

The chain links TRBV6-5 to TRBJ1-1, with D possibly being TRBD1 (5 bases). Germline V lookup: CDR1 MNHEY, CDR2 SVGAGI. The length of the CDR3 is 15 residues. V was clipped by 2 bases and J by 1 base, with 11 bases between them. The CDR3 spells CASSYVGQRNTEAFF. The CDR3 nucleotides read TGTGCCAGCAGTTACGTCGGACAAAGGAACACTGAAGCTTTCTTT.

This clonotype was seen many times. The V and J genes are TRBV9 and TRBJ2-5; 7 bases align to TRBD1. Germline V lookup: CDR1 SGDLS, CDR2 YYNGEE. The junction had 7 bases not matched to a gene; V was cut back by 0 bases and J by 2 bases. The CDR3 runs 16 residues. CDR3 coding DNA: TGTGCCAGCAGCGTAGCTGAGGGGGCACGTCAAGAGACCCAGTACTTC. It translates to CASSVAEGARQETQYF.

The rearrangement links TRBV14 to TRBJ2-5, with D perhaps TRBD2 (5 bases). V lost 1 base to trimming and J lost 2 bases, with 17 bases between them. Germline V gene data show CDR1 as SGHDN and CDR2 as FVKESK. This CDR3 has 17 amino acids. The CDR3 DNA follows: TGTGCCAGCAGCCAAGTCGTGGACTCGTCCGGACAAGAGACCCAGTACTTC. It codes for CASSQVVDSSGQETQYF. Based on the CDR3 plus reference TRBV14 and TRBJ2-5, the full variable domain is EAGVTQFPSHSVIEKGQTVTLRCDPISGHDNLYWYRRVMGKEIKFLLHFVKESKQDESGMPNNRFLAERTGGTYSTLKVQPAELEDSGVYFCASSQVVDSSGQETQYFGPGTRLLVL.